The rows below give T cell receptor beta chains drawn from one sample of a study of OX40 agonist ivuxolimab in advanced cancers. Sequencing was performed with immunoSEQ multiplex PCR; in TCRdb, only in-frame clones are kept and a portion is missing. The sample has around 27,000 clones, 90% seen once. This material consisted of CD4+ or CD8+ T cells sorted from blood, taken in a trial of the OX40 agonist ivuxolimab. These receptors originate from an adult with an advanced solid tumor such as melanoma, head and neck, liver or kidney cancer. The CDR3 runs from the conserved cysteine through the conserved F or W. A D gene is named only where the DNA matches it firmly. For some rows the clone size is stated as once, few or many, or as a class when expanded; others skip it.

j_call: TRBJ2-7; clone_size: .; d_call: .; v_call: TRBV12-5; cdr3_nt: TGTGCTAGTGGGTATTCAGTGTTTAGCGAGCAGTACTTC; cdr3_aa: CASGYSVFSEQYF
j_call: TRBJ1-3; clone_size: once; d_call: TRBD1; v_call: TRBV12-5; cdr3_nt: TGTGCTAGTGGTTTTCGGGACAGAGGAAACACCATATATTTT; cdr3_aa: CASGFRDRGNTIYF
j_call: TRBJ1-1; clone_size: few; d_call: .; v_call: TRBV19; cdr3_nt: TGTGCCAGTAGTATTCCAAATGAAGCTTTCTTT; cdr3_aa: CASSIPNEAFF
j_call: TRBJ2-1; clone_size: .; d_call: TRBD2; v_call: TRBV7-8; cdr3_nt: TGTGCCAGCAGCTTAATAGGCCCCGGACTAGCGATCAATGAGCAGTTCTTC; cdr3_aa: CASSLIGPGLAINEQFF
j_call: TRBJ2-1; clone_size: .; d_call: .; v_call: TRBV12-1; cdr3_nt: TGTGCCAGCAGCTTAATCTACAATGAGCAGTTCTTC; cdr3_aa: CASSLIYNEQFF
j_call: TRBJ2-1; clone_size: .; d_call: .; v_call: TRBV7-9; cdr3_nt: TGTGCCAGCAGCTCCTATCGGGACCCTAGGGGGAATGAGCAGTTCTTC; cdr3_aa: CASSSYRDPRGNEQFF
j_call: TRBJ2-5; clone_size: .; d_call: .; v_call: TRBV19; cdr3_nt: TGTGCCAGTAGTATAACGGACAGAGACCTTCGAGAGACCCAGTACTTC; cdr3_aa: CASSITDRDLRETQYF
j_call: TRBJ2-2; clone_size: .; d_call: TRBD2; v_call: TRBV27; cdr3_nt: TGTGCCAGCAGTTTAAGGCTAGCGGGAGCGTTGACCGGGGAGCTGTTTTTT; cdr3_aa: CASSLRLAGALTGELFF
j_call: TRBJ2-5; clone_size: .; d_call: .; v_call: TRBV7-9; cdr3_nt: TGTGCCAGCAAACGCCCAGGTTCAGGAGAGACCCAGTACTTC; cdr3_aa: CASKRPGSGETQYF
j_call: TRBJ2-1; clone_size: .; d_call: .; v_call: TRBV9; cdr3_nt: TGTGCCAGCAGCGCAACTTTGACTAACTACAATGAGCAGTTCTTC; cdr3_aa: CASSATLTNYNEQFF
j_call: TRBJ2-1; clone_size: .; d_call: .; v_call: TRBV4-2; cdr3_nt: TGTGCCAGCAGCCAAGAAGCCAGCGTGACCTACAATGAGCAGTTCTTC; cdr3_aa: CASSQEASVTYNEQFF
j_call: TRBJ2-1; clone_size: .; d_call: .; v_call: TRBV12-5; cdr3_nt: TGTGCTAGTGGAGCCCAGGGACCAGGAATAAACAATGAGCAGTTCTTC; cdr3_aa: CASGAQGPGINNEQFF
j_call: TRBJ1-1; clone_size: .; d_call: TRBD1; v_call: TRBV6-5; cdr3_nt: TGTGCCAGCAGGCCGGGACAGGGCTACACTGAAGCTTTCTTT; cdr3_aa: CASRPGQGYTEAFF
j_call: TRBJ2-2; clone_size: .; d_call: .; v_call: TRBV9; cdr3_nt: TGTGCCAGCAGCGTAGATCGGGGCAACCCCTCCACCGGGGAGCTGTTTTTT; cdr3_aa: CASSVDRGNPSTGELFF
j_call: TRBJ2-1; clone_size: .; d_call: TRBD2; v_call: TRBV19; cdr3_nt: TGTGCCAGTAGTATCGAAGCGGGAGACACCTACAATGAGCAGTTCTTC; cdr3_aa: CASSIEAGDTYNEQFF
j_call: TRBJ1-5; clone_size: .; d_call: .; v_call: TRBV15; cdr3_nt: TGTGCCACCAGCAGGAGGAGGGATGGTCAGCCCCAGCATTTT; cdr3_aa: CATSRRRDGQPQHF
j_call: TRBJ2-2; clone_size: .; d_call: .; v_call: TRBV10-2; cdr3_nt: TGCGCCAGCAGTGAATCGGCCCCAAACACCGGGGAGCTGTTTTTT; cdr3_aa: CASSESAPNTGELFF
j_call: TRBJ1-1; clone_size: .; d_call: TRBD1; v_call: TRBV11-2; cdr3_nt: TGTGCCAGCAGCTTAGGACAGGGTTCTGAAGCTTTCTTT; cdr3_aa: CASSLGQGSEAFF
j_call: TRBJ2-7; clone_size: .; d_call: TRBD1; v_call: TRBV2; cdr3_nt: TGTGCCAGCAGGGCAGGGGGCCGGAACGAGCAGTACTTC; cdr3_aa: CASRAGGRNEQYF
j_call: TRBJ2-7; clone_size: .; d_call: .; v_call: TRBV7-2; cdr3_nt: TGTGCCAGCAGCTTTCCAGGATACGAGCAGTACTTC; cdr3_aa: CASSFPGYEQYF
j_call: TRBJ2-1; clone_size: .; d_call: .; v_call: TRBV14; cdr3_nt: TGTGCCAGCAGCCATTGGTTGGGAGATGAGCAGTTCTTC; cdr3_aa: CASSHWLGDEQFF
j_call: TRBJ2-7; clone_size: .; d_call: .; v_call: TRBV7-9; cdr3_nt: TGTGCCAGCAGTCGGTCGCACGAGCAGTACTTC; cdr3_aa: CASSRSHEQYF
j_call: TRBJ1-1; clone_size: .; d_call: TRBD1; v_call: TRBV11-2; cdr3_nt: TGTGCCAGCAGCTTAAATCAGGGGGCCACTGAAGCTTTCTTT; cdr3_aa: CASSLNQGATEAFF
j_call: TRBJ1-1; clone_size: .; d_call: .; v_call: TRBV6-6; cdr3_nt: TGTGCCAGCAGTCCCTCTCGGTGGACTGAAGCTTTCTTT; cdr3_aa: CASSPSRWTEAFF
j_call: TRBJ1-2; clone_size: once; d_call: .; v_call: TRBV10-2; cdr3_nt: TGCGCCAGCAGTCGGTCGAACGGACTGGGATATGGCTACACCTTC; cdr3_aa: CASSRSNGLGYGYTF
j_call: TRBJ1-5; clone_size: .; d_call: TRBD1; v_call: TRBV27; cdr3_nt: TGTGCCAGCAGTACCGGGACAGGGCCTAATCAGCCCCAGCATTTT; cdr3_aa: CASSTGTGPNQPQHF
j_call: TRBJ2-7; clone_size: .; d_call: TRBD2; v_call: TRBV27; cdr3_nt: TGTGCCAGCAGTTTATTCCTAGCGGGAGGGCCCTCAGACGAGCAGTACTTC; cdr3_aa: CASSLFLAGGPSDEQYF
j_call: TRBJ2-1; clone_size: .; d_call: TRBD2; v_call: TRBV4-1; cdr3_nt: TGCGCCAGCATCTACGCTAGCGGGAGGGATAATGAGCAGTTCTTC; cdr3_aa: CASIYASGRDNEQFF
j_call: TRBJ2-1; clone_size: .; d_call: TRBD2; v_call: TRBV4-1; cdr3_nt: TGCGCCAGCAGCCAAGGCGGGACTAGCGGGATTTATGAGCAGTTCTTC; cdr3_aa: CASSQGGTSGIYEQFF
j_call: TRBJ2-3; clone_size: .; d_call: TRBD2; v_call: TRBV27; cdr3_nt: TGTGCCAGCAGTCCACCGGCGGGAGGGGTAGATACGCAGTATTTT; cdr3_aa: CASSPPAGGVDTQYF
j_call: TRBJ2-1; clone_size: .; d_call: .; v_call: TRBV19; cdr3_nt: TGTGCCAGTAGTTACCGGGGCGTGAGCTCCTACAATGAGCAGTTCTTC; cdr3_aa: CASSYRGVSSYNEQFF
j_call: TRBJ1-5; clone_size: .; d_call: TRBD1; v_call: TRBV15; cdr3_nt: TGTGCCACCAGCAGAGCGGAGGGGGCGATTCAGCCCCAGCATTTT; cdr3_aa: CATSRAEGAIQPQHF
j_call: TRBJ1-5; clone_size: .; d_call: TRBD1; v_call: TRBV25-1; cdr3_nt: TGTGCCAGCAGTGAATCATCAGGGGGCGGCCAGCCCCAGCATTTT; cdr3_aa: CASSESSGGGQPQHF
j_call: TRBJ2-3; clone_size: .; d_call: TRBD2; v_call: TRBV6-4; cdr3_nt: TGTGCCAGCAGTGAGAGTTATATAGCGGGAGGGCCAATAGATACGCAGTATTTT; cdr3_aa: CASSESYIAGGPIDTQYF
j_call: TRBJ2-3; clone_size: .; d_call: .; v_call: TRBV5-1; cdr3_nt: TGCGCCAGCAGCCCTCTAGCGACCCGCACAGATACGCAGTATTTT; cdr3_aa: CASSPLATRTDTQYF
j_call: TRBJ2-7; clone_size: .; d_call: .; v_call: TRBV15; cdr3_nt: TGTGCCACCAGCAGGATAGACTCCTACGAGCAGTACTTC; cdr3_aa: CATSRIDSYEQYF
j_call: TRBJ2-7; clone_size: .; d_call: TRBD2; v_call: TRBV27; cdr3_nt: TGTGCCAGCAGTCAAACTAGCGGGAGGGTGGGCCACGAGCAGTACTTC; cdr3_aa: CASSQTSGRVGHEQYF
j_call: TRBJ1-2; clone_size: .; d_call: .; v_call: TRBV25-1; cdr3_nt: TGTGCCAGCAGTCCGGGAGAAGTCGGCTACACCTTC; cdr3_aa: CASSPGEVGYTF
j_call: TRBJ2-5; clone_size: .; d_call: .; v_call: TRBV11-2; cdr3_nt: TGTGCCAGCAGCCGGATTGGTGGGACCCAAGAGACCCAGTACTTC; cdr3_aa: CASSRIGGTQETQYF
j_call: TRBJ1-1; clone_size: few; d_call: .; v_call: TRBV27; cdr3_nt: TGTGCCAGCAGTTCCGGACTTAATACGGGAGCTTTCTTT; cdr3_aa: CASSSGLNTGAFF
j_call: TRBJ1-2; clone_size: .; d_call: .; v_call: TRBV18; cdr3_nt: TGTGCCAGCTCAGGGGGCTGGGATGGCTACACCTTC; cdr3_aa: CASSGGWDGYTF
j_call: TRBJ2-1; clone_size: .; d_call: TRBD2; v_call: TRBV7-9; cdr3_nt: TGTGCCAGCAAAAGCAGGGTCGCGGGAGATAGCAATGAGCAGTTCTTC; cdr3_aa: CASKSRVAGDSNEQFF
j_call: TRBJ2-3; clone_size: .; d_call: .; v_call: TRBV7-2; cdr3_nt: TGTGCCAGCAGCCCGGGGACTTCAGATACGCAGTATTTT; cdr3_aa: CASSPGTSDTQYF
j_call: TRBJ2-7; clone_size: .; d_call: .; v_call: TRBV5-4; cdr3_nt: TGTGCCAGCAGCATATTCTCCTACGAGCAGTACTTC; cdr3_aa: CASSIFSYEQYF
j_call: TRBJ2-1; clone_size: .; d_call: .; v_call: TRBV7-8; cdr3_nt: TGTGCCAGCAGCTCCCTACCAACGACAGGCTACTTAGCCTTTGACAATGAGCAGTTCTTC; cdr3_aa: CASSSLPTTGYLAFDNEQFF
j_call: TRBJ2-1; clone_size: .; d_call: .; v_call: TRBV28; cdr3_nt: TGTGCCAGCAGCTGGGGGCGGAACAATGAGCAGTTCTTC; cdr3_aa: CASSWGRNNEQFF
j_call: TRBJ1-3; clone_size: .; d_call: .; v_call: TRBV15; cdr3_nt: TGTGCCACCAGCAGACCCCATTGGACTGACTCTGGAAACACCATATATTTT; cdr3_aa: CATSRPHWTDSGNTIYF
j_call: TRBJ2-4; clone_size: .; d_call: TRBD1; v_call: TRBV10-2; cdr3_nt: TGCGCCAGCAGTGGACAGGGGGTTTTGAGGCGGGCCAAAAACATTCAGTACTTC; cdr3_aa: CASSGQGVLRRAKNIQYF
j_call: TRBJ2-1; clone_size: .; d_call: .; v_call: TRBV7-8; cdr3_nt: TGTGCCAGCAGCTTATTAGGAAGCAATGAGCAGTTCTTC; cdr3_aa: CASSLLGSNEQFF
j_call: TRBJ2-7; clone_size: .; d_call: TRBD2; v_call: TRBV6-1; cdr3_nt: TGTGCCAGCAGTGAAGTACTTGGAGCGGGAGTGGAGCAGTACTTC; cdr3_aa: CASSEVLGAGVEQYF
j_call: TRBJ2-1; clone_size: .; d_call: .; v_call: TRBV29-1; cdr3_nt: TGCAGCGTTGATTGGTTGGATAACAATGAGCAGTTCTTC; cdr3_aa: CSVDWLDNNEQFF
j_call: TRBJ1-2; clone_size: .; d_call: TRBD1; v_call: TRBV29-1; cdr3_nt: TGCAGCGTTGAAGTCCGGTCAGGGGGCTATGGCTACACCTTC; cdr3_aa: CSVEVRSGGYGYTF
j_call: TRBJ1-5; clone_size: few; d_call: .; v_call: TRBV19; cdr3_nt: TGTGCCAGTAGAGCGACAGATAGCAATCAGCCCCAGCATTTT; cdr3_aa: CASRATDSNQPQHF
j_call: TRBJ2-7; clone_size: .; d_call: TRBD1; v_call: TRBV19; cdr3_nt: TGTGCCAGTAGTATAGGAGTAGGAGACAGGGGCTACGAGCAGTACTTC; cdr3_aa: CASSIGVGDRGYEQYF
j_call: TRBJ2-1; clone_size: .; d_call: .; v_call: TRBV30; cdr3_nt: TGTTCCGGGAGATCCCTCTCCTACAATGAGCAGTTCTTC; cdr3_aa: CSGRSLSYNEQFF
j_call: TRBJ2-2; clone_size: .; d_call: .; v_call: TRBV4-2; cdr3_nt: TGTGCCAGCAGCCAAGGAATGGGCAACACCGGGGAGCTGTTTTTT; cdr3_aa: CASSQGMGNTGELFF
j_call: TRBJ2-1; clone_size: .; d_call: .; v_call: TRBV19; cdr3_nt: TGTGCCAGTAGTATTGGACTGGGACGGGGGCTACCAAAGGGGTACAATGAGCAGTTCTTC; cdr3_aa: CASSIGLGRGLPKGYNEQFF